Listed below are T cell receptor beta chains from one sample, sequenced in a study of cytomegalovirus exposure and HLA in healthy donors. TCRdb keeps only in-frame clones here, not all; method: immunoSEQ multiplex PCR. This sample has around 100,000 clones, with approximately 80% found just once. The sample was PBMCs. All receptors derive from a man younger than 45 in good health and CMV-seropositive. Each CDR3 is given with its conserved first and last residue. The D gene is left open where the match is weak. The size entry is marked missing in some rows and otherwise reads once, few, many or a size class.

TGTGCCAGCATCTCGGGATCTTTGATGAACACTGAAGCTTTCTTT CASISGSLMNTEAFF - 15 - TRBJ1-1 TRBV28
TGTGCCAGCAGCTTATACAGGGGGGTGTTAGATACGCAGTATTTT CASSLYRGVLDTQYF - 15 TRBD1 TRBJ2-3 TRBV7-2
TGCGCCAGCAGCCCCCGGACAGAGGTCTCTGAAGCTTTCTTT CASSPRTEVSEAFF - 14 - TRBJ1-1 TRBV5-1
TGCGCCAGCAGCCAAGGCCGTCCAGGGGTCAAAAACATTCAGTACTTC CASSQGRPGVKNIQYF once 16 - TRBJ2-4 TRBV4-1
TGTGCCAGCACCAATCGGACAGCGCGCCCCGGGGAGCTGTTTTTT CASTNRTARPGELFF - 15 - TRBJ2-2 TRBV5-4
TGTGCCACCACCAGGACAGGGGTAGGGCATAGCAATCAGCCCCAGCATTTT CATTRTGVGHSNQPQHF few 17 TRBD1 TRBJ1-5 TRBV19
TGTGCCAGCAGTTCCCCTGTGGACATACAGAACACTGAAGCTTTCTTT CASSSPVDIQNTEAFF - 16 - TRBJ1-1 TRBV28
TGTGCCAGCTCACCACCCGGGACAGCAGGGGGTGAAAAACTGTTTTTT CASSPPGTAGGEKLFF - 16 TRBD1 TRBJ1-4 TRBV18
TGTGCCACCAGCAGAGATCGACAGGGCACTGGCTACACCTTC CATSRDRQGTGYTF few 14 TRBD1 TRBJ1-2 TRBV15
TGTGCCAGTAGTATAGACAGGGATAGCAATCAGCCCCAGCATTTT CASSIDRDSNQPQHF - 15 - TRBJ1-5 TRBV19
TGTGCCAGCAGCTCCGTAGGGGACAGGACTGCCTATGGCTACACCTTC CASSSVGDRTAYGYTF - 16 TRBD1 TRBJ1-2 TRBV7-9
TGCAGCGTTGGGCAGGGGGTGCTCCAAGAGACCCAGTACTTC CSVGQGVLQETQYF - 14 TRBD1 TRBJ2-5 TRBV29-1
TGCAGCGTTGTTGTGGGGCCACATAACACCGGGGAGCTGTTTTTT CSVVVGPHNTGELFF few 15 - TRBJ2-2 TRBV29-1
TGCGCCAGCAGCCGGGTCCCCGAGGGGAGGAATTCACCCCTCCACTTT CASSRVPEGRNSPLHF few 16 - TRBJ1-6 TRBV5-1
TGTGCCAGCAGCTTGGACGGGGAGCGGGACATGTATGGCTACACCTTC CASSLDGERDMYGYTF - 16 - TRBJ1-2 TRBV5-5
TGTGCCAGTACGGACAGGGCTTCCTACAATGAGCAGTTCTTC CASTDRASYNEQFF once 14 TRBD1 TRBJ2-1 TRBV2
TGTGCCAGCAGTTCGTCGGGGGGGCGCTTAAATGGCTACACCTTC CASSSSGGRLNGYTF few 15 - TRBJ1-2 TRBV28
TGTGCCAGCAGCTCAGTGACAGGGGAATATGGCTACACCTTC CASSSVTGEYGYTF - 14 TRBD1 TRBJ1-2 TRBV13
TGTGCCAGCAGCTGGGGGACAGGGGCTTCCTATGGCTACACCTTC CASSWGTGASYGYTF - 15 TRBD1 TRBJ1-2 TRBV5-6
TGTGCCAGCAGCGTAGTCAGGGACAGCTATGGCTACACCTTC CASSVVRDSYGYTF - 14 TRBD1 TRBJ1-2 TRBV9
TGTGCCAGCAGCTCTCTAGGGGCAGGAGAGACCCAGTACTTC CASSSLGAGETQYF - 14 - TRBJ2-5 TRBV5-6
TGTGCCACCAGCAGAGATCGTAGCAATGAGCAGTTCTTC CATSRDRSNEQFF once 13 - TRBJ2-1 TRBV15
TGTGCCACCAGCAGCCCCAAAGGGGGGGCGGCCGGGGAGCTGTTTTTT CATSSPKGGAAGELFF - 16 - TRBJ2-2 TRBV15
TGTGCCAGCAGCTTGGTGGGGACAGACGAAAAACTGTTTTTT CASSLVGTDEKLFF - 14 TRBD1 TRBJ1-4 TRBV5-6
TGCGCCAGCAGCCTAGTGACAGGGGGCACAGATACGCAGTATTTT CASSLVTGGTDTQYF once 15 TRBD1 TRBJ2-3 TRBV5-1
TGTGCCAGCACCACGATCTCGGGGGGTGCTTGGGAGACCCAGTACTTC CASTTISGGAWETQYF - 16 TRBD2 TRBJ2-5 TRBV28
TGTGCCAGCAGTTACGTCAGGCACGGCACTGAAGCTTTCTTT CASSYVRHGTEAFF - 14 - TRBJ1-1 TRBV6-5
TGCAGCGTGTTGAGTGGGCGGGACACTGAAGCTTTCTTT CSVLSGRDTEAFF - 13 - TRBJ1-1 TRBV29-1
TGCGCCAGCAGCTTGGCCCCCGAGGCGGGAGGAAGTAGTATTCAGTACTTC CASSLAPEAGGSSIQYF - 17 TRBD2 TRBJ2-4 TRBV5-1
TGTGCCAGCAGCGATTTCCGGACTCCAAAAGGGGAAAAACTGTTTTTT CASSDFRTPKGEKLFF - 16 - TRBJ1-4 TRBV7-8
TGCGCCAGCAGCTTGCCCGGACTAGCGGGGGAGACAAATGAGCAGTTCTTC CASSLPGLAGETNEQFF - 17 TRBD2 TRBJ2-1 TRBV5-1
TGTGCCTGGGAACCCGTAAGGGACAGGGGCTACGAGCAGTACTTC CAWEPVRDRGYEQYF - 15 TRBD1 TRBJ2-7 TRBV30
TGTGCCAGCAGTACACTAGCGGGAGCCCTCAATGAGCAGTTCTTC CASSTLAGALNEQFF - 15 TRBD2 TRBJ2-1 TRBV6-4
TGTGCCAGCAGCTTGACTAGCGGGATTCATGAGCAGTTCTTC CASSLTSGIHEQFF - 14 TRBD2 TRBJ2-1 TRBV5-6
TGTGCCAGCTCACCATCCCAGGCGTACACTGAAGCTTTCTTT CASSPSQAYTEAFF - 14 - TRBJ1-1 TRBV18
TGTGCCAGCAGTTACCTACCAGGACAGATCGCCGCTTTCTTT CASSYLPGQIAAFF - 14 - TRBJ1-1 TRBV6-5
TGTGCCAGCAGCTACAGGCGGACAGGGCAAGAGACCCAGTACTTC CASSYRRTGQETQYF - 15 TRBD1 TRBJ2-5 TRBV2
TGCGCCAGCAGCTTGGCCGTAGGACAGACCTACGAGCAGTACTTC CASSLAVGQTYEQYF once 15 - TRBJ2-7 TRBV5-1
TGTGCCAGCAGTAGTCCAGGGTGGGGCGAGCAGTACTTC CASSSPGWGEQYF - 13 - TRBJ2-7 TRBV6-5
TGTGCCAGCAGCTTGTCTATAGGGACAGGCCTATCCTACGAGCAGTACTTC CASSLSIGTGLSYEQYF - 17 TRBD1 TRBJ2-7 TRBV5-6